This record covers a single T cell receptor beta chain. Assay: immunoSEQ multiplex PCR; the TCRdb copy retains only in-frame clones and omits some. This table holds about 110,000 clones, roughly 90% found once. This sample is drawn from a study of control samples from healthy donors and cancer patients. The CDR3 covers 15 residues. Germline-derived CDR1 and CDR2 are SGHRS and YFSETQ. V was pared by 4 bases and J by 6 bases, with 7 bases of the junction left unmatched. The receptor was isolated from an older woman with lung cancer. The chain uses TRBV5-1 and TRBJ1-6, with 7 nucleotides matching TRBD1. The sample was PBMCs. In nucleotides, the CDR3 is TGCGCCAGCAGCAGGCGACAGGGCGGTAATTCACCCCTCCACTTT. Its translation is CASSRRQGGNSPLHF.